This T cell receptor (beta chain) was recovered during a study of T-cell memory formation after mild COVID-19. The CDR3 is made up of 14 amino acids. CDR1 is SGDLS, CDR2 YYNGEE, per germline. V trimming: 4 bases; J trimming: 5 bases; junction bases outside the gene matches: 5. TCRdb re-called the 5' RACE reads with MiXCR, one entry per CDR3 protein. The data contain around 310,000 distinct CDR3 sequences, approximately 22% of them singletons. This TCR derives from a man younger than 35 who had mild COVID-19 (a few samples of this study predate the infection). Cell type and time point are not known. The specimen sequenced was PBMCs or a T cell subset sorted from them (not recorded which). V and J are TRBV9 and TRBJ2-7; TRBD2 agrees at 11 bases. The CDR3 nucleotides read TGTGCCAGCAGCCCCCGACTAGCGGGGCACGAGCAGTACTTC. This encodes CASSPRLAGHEQYF.